This entry concerns a single TCR beta chain. Its specificity is not known. This record belongs to a study of T cell repertoires in cytomegalovirus infection. Across the study: The public TCR beta signatures pointed to both CMV infection and matching HLA type.

General observations from the study: Adding up the frequency of public TCR beta families identified people who carried CMV plus the relevant HLA. Dominating the ex vivo response were HLA-C-restricted CMV-specific TCR beta clonotypes.

TCRdb re-called the reads with MiXCR, one entry per CDR3 protein. The sample lists some 700,000 distinct CDR3 sequences; under 40% were seen once. This TCR came from a human donor in good health (CMV status not recorded). Some clones in this sample may be carry-over from other donors' samples. Source material: PBMCs.

CDR3 nucleotide sequence: TGCAGTGCTAGGCAGCGACAGGGGGTTGGAGATACGCAGTATTTT. The encoded protein is CSARQRQGVGDTQYF. The genes are TRBV20-1 and TRBJ2-3; 9 nucleotides align to TRBD1. This CDR3 contains 15 residues. Germline assignment: CDR1 DFQATT and CDR2 SNEGSKA (reference sequence). J gave up 5 bases and V 3 bases, and 9 bases lay outside the gene matches.